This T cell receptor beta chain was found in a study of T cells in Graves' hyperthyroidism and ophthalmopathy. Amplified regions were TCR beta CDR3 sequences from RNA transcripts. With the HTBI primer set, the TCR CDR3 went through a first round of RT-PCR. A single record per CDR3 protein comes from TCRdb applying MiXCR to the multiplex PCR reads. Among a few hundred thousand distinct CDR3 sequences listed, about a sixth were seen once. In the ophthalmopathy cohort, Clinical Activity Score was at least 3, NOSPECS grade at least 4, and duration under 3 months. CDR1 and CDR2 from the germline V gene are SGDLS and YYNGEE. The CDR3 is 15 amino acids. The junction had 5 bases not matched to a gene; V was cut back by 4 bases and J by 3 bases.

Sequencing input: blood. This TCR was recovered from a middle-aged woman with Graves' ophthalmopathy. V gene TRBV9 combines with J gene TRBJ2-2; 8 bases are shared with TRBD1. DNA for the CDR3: TGTGCCAGCAGCATAGGACAGGGTTACACCGGGGAGCTGTTTTTT. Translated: CASSIGQGYTGELFF.